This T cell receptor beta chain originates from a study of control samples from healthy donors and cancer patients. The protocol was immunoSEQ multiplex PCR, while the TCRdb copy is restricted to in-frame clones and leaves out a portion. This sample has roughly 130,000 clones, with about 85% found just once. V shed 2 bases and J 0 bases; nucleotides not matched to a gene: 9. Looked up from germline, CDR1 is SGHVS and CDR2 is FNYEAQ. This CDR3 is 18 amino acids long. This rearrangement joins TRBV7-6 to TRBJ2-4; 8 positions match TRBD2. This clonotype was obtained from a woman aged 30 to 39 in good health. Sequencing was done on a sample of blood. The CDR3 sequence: CASSLMALAGIAKNIQYF. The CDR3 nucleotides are TGTGCCAGCAGCTTAATGGCGCTAGCGGGTATAGCCAAAAACATTCAGTACTTC.